The next 9 T cell receptor beta chains were all read from a single sample in a study of cytomegalovirus exposure and HLA in healthy donors. PCR amplification relied on 60 Vbeta primers (plus 13 Jbeta primers). Method: immunoSEQ multiplex PCR; TCRdb's copy keeps in-frame clones and lacks some. In the table there are roughly 140,000 clones, around 66% of which are singletons. Sequences were obtained from PBMCs. The receptors here all came from a young woman in good health and CMV-seropositive.

This chain connects TRBV27 to TRBJ2-7; TRBD1 might be the D (5 bases). Germline V gene sequence: CDR1 MNHEY, CDR2 SMNVEV (reference sequence). V was clipped by 6 bases and J by 2 bases, with 17 bases between them. The CDR3 sequence is 15 residues long. In DNA, the CDR3 is TGTGCCAGCAGAAATCCGGTTGACAGACCCTACGAGCAGTACTTC. It translates to CASRNPVDRPYEQYF.

This clone was recorded a few times. The J gene is TRBJ2-1, the V gene TRBV14; 10 bases fit TRBD2. V gave up 4 bases and J gave up 6 bases; unmatched junction bases: 6. CDR3 length: 15 residues. Germline V lookup: CDR1 SGHDN, CDR2 FVKESK. This CDR3 reads CASSPAGGSGNEQFF. The CDR3 nucleotides read TGTGCCAGCAGCCCAGCGGGAGGGTCGGGCAATGAGCAGTTCTTC.

As DNA, the CDR3 is TGTGCCAGCAGGGACAGGGACGGCTACACCTTC. This encodes CASRDRDGYTF. The chain is built from TRBV28 and TRBJ1-2; 8 bases line up with TRBD1. The CDR3 is 11 amino acids. Germline CDR1 reads MDHEN; CDR2 reads SYDVKM. J gave up 8 bases and V 6 bases, and 2 bases lay outside the gene matches.

This chain uses TRBV2 with TRBJ1-3, with unresolved D. Germline V CDR1 and CDR2: SNHLY, FYNNEI. The ends were cut back, 6 bases at V and 0 bases at J, with 12 bases in the middle. This CDR3 contains 15 residues. As DNA, the CDR3 is TGTGCCAGCAGGAGCCCCCCGGGCTCTGGAAACACCATATATTTT. Translation gives CASRSPPGSGNTIYF.

This chain links TRBV19 with TRBJ2-3; 8 nucleotides line up with TRBD2. V shed 9 bases and J 1 base; nucleotides not matched to a gene: 3. Per germline, CDR1 LNHDA and CDR2 SQIVND (reference sequence). The CDR3 is made up of 13 amino acids. CDR3 sequence (DNA): TGTGCCAGCTCAGCGGGGGGCACAGATACGCAGTATTTT. The encoded protein is CASSAGGTDTQYF.

This clone occurred a few times. V is TRBV30 and J is TRBJ1-2, with D possibly being TRBD1 (6 bases). Between the trimmed V and J ends, which lost 5 bases and 7 bases, there was a span of 17 bases. Germline CDR1 reads GTSNPN; CDR2 reads SVGIG (reference sequence). The CDR3 sequence is 13 residues long. The CDR3 reads CAWARGGRLGYTF. The CDR3 nucleotides are TGTGCCTGGGCCCGGGGGGGCCGACTTGGCTACACCTTC.

The chain carries TRBV9 and TRBJ2-1; 11 bases match TRBD2. The germline gives CDR1 SGDLS, CDR2 YYNGEE. This CDR3 comprises 15 residues. The V and J ends lost 6 bases and 3 bases, in that order; junction bases with no gene match: 5. DNA of the CDR3: TGTGCCAGCACCCAGCTAGCGGGGGGCTACAATGAGCAGTTCTTC. Translating it yields CASTQLAGGYNEQFF.

This chain's CDR3 is CASSLTYYSNQPQHF. CDR3 coding DNA: TGTGCCAGCAGTTTAACATACTATAGCAATCAGCCCCAGCATTTT. The chain uses TRBV28 and TRBJ1-5; D ambiguous. Germline CDR1 reads MDHEN; CDR2 reads SYDVKM. Trimming shortened V by 2 bases and J by 0 bases, and 8 bases separated the two germline ends. The CDR3 length is 15 residues.

This clone was seen a handful of times. The chain combines TRBV30 with TRBJ2-5; D is unresolved. V was shortened by 3 bases and J by 5 bases, with 13 bases between the two germline ends. This CDR3 comprises 13 residues. The germline gives CDR1 GTSNPN, CDR2 SVGIG (reference sequence). CDR3 coding DNA: TGTGCCTGGAGCACCTCGAGCCGCGAGACCCAGTACTTC. Residues: CAWSTSSRETQYF.